The 18 T cell receptor beta chains reported below all come from one sample, sequenced in a study of graft-versus-host responses after intestinal transplantation. Here immunoSEQ multiplex PCR was the method, and the copy in TCRdb shows in-frame clones only, minus some. This repertoire shows tens of thousands of clones, around 90% found once; its top ten account for almost 2.5%. Which antigens these TCRs recognize remains unknown. Sample: unstimulated CD4+ T cells sorted from spleen or lymph node cells, taken before transplant. The receptor source for this set is a human donor who was the organ donor for an intestinal transplant.

This chain uses TRBV4-1 with TRBJ2-3; perhaps TRBD1 as D (5 bases). V shed 0 bases and J shed 1 base, with 5 bases lying between them. The CDR3 length is 14 residues. Germline V gene lookup returns CDR1 MGHRA and CDR2 YSYEKL. The CDR3 bases are TGCGCCAGCAGCCAAGACAGGGGCACAGATACGCAGTATTTT. This codes for CASSQDRGTDTQYF.

V gene TRBV27 combines with J gene TRBJ2-1, with TRBD2 identical over 9 bases. Germline V gene lookup returns CDR1 MNHEY and CDR2 SMNVEV (reference sequence). CDR3 length equals 15 residues. Trimming removed 2 bases from V and 14 bases from J; junction bases left unmatched: 13. The CDR3, as DNA: TGTGCCAGCAGTTTAAGGCGGGAGGGCCGGGTAGTCAAGTTCTTC. Translated: CASSLRREGRVVKFF.

The chain employs TRBV6-5 and TRBJ2-7; D is unclear. Trimming pared 2 bases from V and 2 bases from J, leaving 7 bases between. Germline V gives CDR1 MNHEY, CDR2 SVGAGI. The CDR3 runs to 13 residues. Here the CDR3 DNA reads TGTGCCAGCAGTTACGCTAGGGCCTACGAGCAGTACTTC. It yields the protein CASSYARAYEQYF.

The V and J genes are TRBV30 and TRBJ2-5; 10 positions match TRBD2. The J segment lost 4 bases and the V segment lost 5 bases, leaving 10 bases of the junction unmatched. CDR3 length: 15 amino acids. The germline CDR1 and CDR2 sequences are GTSNPN and SVGIG (reference sequence). DNA of the CDR3: TGTGCCTGGGGCCTAACGACTAGCGGGCCAGAGACCCAGTACTTC. Translation: CAWGLTTSGPETQYF.

The chain links TRBV28 to TRBJ1-4; D is unresolved. V was trimmed by 7 bases and J by 6 bases, leaving 12 bases between them. This CDR3 is built from 13 residues. Germline lookup yields CDR1 MDHEN and CDR2 SYDVKM. For the CDR3, the DNA is TGTGCCAGCACCATGACGGGAGATGAAAAACTGTTTTTT. The encoded protein is CASTMTGDEKLFF.

The rearrangement uses TRBV19 and TRBJ2-1, with D possibly TRBD1 on 6 matching bases. Germline loops: CDR1 LNHDA, CDR2 SQIVND (reference sequence). Trimming left V 5 bases short and J 4 bases short, with 18 bases between. This CDR3 is built from 16 residues. CDR3: CASSSVHTGFYNEQFF. The CDR3 DNA reads TGTGCCAGTAGTTCAGTTCACACAGGGTTTTACAATGAGCAGTTCTTC.

A single count supports this clone. The chain has TRBV7-9 and TRBJ1-2; no definite D call. CDR1 is SEHNR and CDR2 is FQNEAQ in the germline V gene (reference sequence). The CDR3 extends over 12 amino acids. Trimming pared 1 base from V and 7 bases from J, leaving 7 bases between. The DNA of the CDR3 is TGTGCCAGCAGCTTAGATGCGGCTGGCTACACCTTC. Translation gives CASSLDAAGYTF.

The chain has TRBV10-3 and TRBJ2-5; 15 bases fit TRBD2. Unmatched junction bases numbered 9, after V lost 2 bases and J lost 5 bases. This CDR3 contains 18 residues. Germline lookup yields CDR1 ENHRY and CDR2 SYGVKD. The DNA of the CDR3 is TGTGCCATCAGTGAGAGGACTAGCGGGAGGGGTGCGGGGGAGACCCAGTACTTC. This sequence encodes CAISERTSGRGAGETQYF.

V and J are TRBV29-1 and TRBJ2-5; D gene uncertain. CDR1 is SQVTM and CDR2 is ANQGSEA in the germline V gene. Trimming pared 3 bases from V and 2 bases from J, leaving 7 bases between. This CDR3 is 12 amino acids long. The CDR3 DNA reads as TGCAGCGTTGAGTGGCAACAAGAGACCCAGTACTTC. Amino acids: CSVEWQQETQYF. Variable domain in full (rest from reference TRBV29-1 and TRBJ2-5): SAVISQKPSRDICQRGTSLTIQCQVDSQVTMMFWYRQQPGQSLTLIATANQGSEATYESGFVIDKFPISRPNLTFSTLTVSNMSPEDSSIYLCSVEWQQETQYFGPGTRLLVL.

The gene calls are TRBV5-1 and TRBJ2-3; a weak D match, TRBD1 (6 bases). Trimming pared 6 bases from V and 1 base from J, leaving 15 bases between. Germline V gives CDR1 SGHRS, CDR2 YFSETQ. CDR3 length: 15 residues. The CDR3 sequence is CASTLQGARTDTQYF. The CDR3 DNA reads TGCGCCAGCACCCTACAGGGAGCCCGCACAGATACGCAGTATTTT. Combining the CDR3 with reference TRBV5-1 and TRBJ2-3 gives the whole variable domain KAGVTQTPRYLIKTRGQQVTLSCSPISGHRSVSWYQQTPGQGLQFLFEYFSETQRNKGNFPGRFSGRQFSNSRSEMNVSTLELGDSALYLCASTLQGARTDTQYFGPGTRLTVL.

The genes are TRBV7-2 and TRBJ2-3; D is unclear. Per germline, CDR1 SGHTA and CDR2 FQGNSA. The CDR3 sequence is 15 residues long. The V gene lost 1 base and the J gene lost 2 bases, with 10 bases spanning the gap. CDR3 in DNA: TGTGCCAGCAGCTTAGGTGGGGTAACCACAGATACGCAGTATTTT. Its protein is CASSLGGVTTDTQYF.

The rearrangement links TRBV30 to TRBJ2-7; D possibly corresponds to TRBD1 (8 bases). Per germline, CDR1 GTSNPN and CDR2 SVGIG (reference sequence). The V end lost 2 bases, the J end lost 7 bases, and 21 bases lay between the germline ends. The CDR3 loop spans 15 amino acids. The CDR3 spells CAWSTGGTGLGEQYF. In DNA form, the CDR3 reads TGTGCCTGGAGTACCGGGGGGACAGGCCTAGGTGAGCAGTACTTC.

V is TRBV5-2 and J is TRBJ2-6. TRBV5-2 is an annotated pseudogene. CDR3 length: 18 amino acids. CDR3 sequence reads: CASKNLRDTQSRANVLTF. The CDR3 nucleotides read TGTGCCAGCAAGAACTTACGAGATACACAAAGTCGGGCCAACGTCCTGACTTTC.

V is TRBV5-1 and J is TRBJ2-2; 7 positions match TRBD2. V gave up 2 bases and J gave up 4 bases; unmatched junction bases: 8. The CDR3 is 16 amino acids. Germline lookup yields CDR1 SGHRS and CDR2 YFSETQ. CDR3 in DNA: TGCGCCAGCAGCTTTAGAGCGGGGACTCCCACCGGGGAGCTGTTTTTT. Its protein is CASSFRAGTPTGELFF.

This clone was recorded only once. The V gene is TRBV5-1, the J gene TRBJ2-2; the D gene is possibly TRBD1 (6 bases). Deletions cut 3 bases from V and 3 bases from J, with 9 bases between. CDR1 and CDR2 (germline): SGHRS, YFSETQ. There are 14 residues in the CDR3. As DNA, the CDR3 is TGCGCCAGCAGCTGGGGGACATACACCGGGGAGCTGTTTTTT. This translates into CASSWGTYTGELFF.

With respect to this clone: Other nucleotide sequences from this sample produce the same CDR3. The chain has TRBV4-1 and TRBJ2-1, with D possibly matching TRBD1 (7 bases). Trimming removed 4 bases at V and 4 bases at J, with 20 bases between. The CDR3 length is 17 residues. Germline CDR1 is MGHRA and CDR2 is YSYEKL. The CDR3 DNA is TGCGCCAGCAGCCCTAGGGCGGGACAGATCCTTTACAATGAGCAGTTCTTC. Its translation: CASSPRAGQILYNEQFF.

Concerning this clone itself: One end of the junction does not line up with germline, which may come from a read error. The J gene is TRBJ2-1, the V gene TRBV7-2, with D unresolved. CDR1 and CDR2 from the germline V gene are SGHTA and FQGNSA. The CDR3 runs 13 residues. The CDR3 protein is CANSFTDYNEQFF. CDR3 coding DNA: TGTGCCAACAGCTTTACTGACTACAATGAGCAGTTCTTC. The whole variable domain, remainder taken from reference TRBV7-2 and TRBJ2-1, is GAGVSQSPSNKVTEKGKDVELRCDPISGHTALYWYRQSLGQGLEFLIYFQGNSAPDKSGLPSDRFSAERTGGSVSTLTIQRTQQEDSAVYLCANSFTDYNEQFFGPGTRLTVL.

The chain couples TRBV28 to TRBJ2-3, with TRBD1 as a possible D gene (6 bases). The CDR3 has 17 amino acids. Germline V gene lookup returns CDR1 MDHEN and CDR2 SYDVKM. Trimming took off 2 bases at V and 0 bases at J, with 15 bases between the two ends. In nucleotides, the CDR3 is TGTGCCAGCAGTTTAAGGGGGTGGGATCCTAGCACAGATACGCAGTATTTT. Residues: CASSLRGWDPSTDTQYF.